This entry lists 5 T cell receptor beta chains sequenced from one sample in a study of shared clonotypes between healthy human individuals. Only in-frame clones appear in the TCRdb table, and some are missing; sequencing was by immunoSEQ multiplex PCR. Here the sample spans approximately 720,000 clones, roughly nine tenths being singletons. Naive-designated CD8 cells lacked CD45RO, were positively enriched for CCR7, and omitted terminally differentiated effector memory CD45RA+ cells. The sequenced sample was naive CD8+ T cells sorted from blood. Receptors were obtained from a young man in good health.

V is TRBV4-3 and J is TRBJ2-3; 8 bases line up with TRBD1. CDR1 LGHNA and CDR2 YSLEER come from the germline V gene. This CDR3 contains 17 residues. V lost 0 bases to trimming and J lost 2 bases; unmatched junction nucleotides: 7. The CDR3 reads CASSQEVRGQATDTQYF. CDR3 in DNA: TGCGCCAGCAGCCAAGAGGTTCGGGGACAGGCCACAGATACGCAGTATTTT.

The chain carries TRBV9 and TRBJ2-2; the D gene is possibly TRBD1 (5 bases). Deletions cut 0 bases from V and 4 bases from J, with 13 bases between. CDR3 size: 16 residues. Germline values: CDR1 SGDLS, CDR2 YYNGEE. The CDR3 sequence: CASSVEDIDPTGELFF. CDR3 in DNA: TGTGCCAGCAGCGTAGAGGACATCGATCCCACCGGGGAGCTGTTTTTT. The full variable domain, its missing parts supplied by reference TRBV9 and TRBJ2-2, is DSGVTQTPKHLITATGQRVTLRCSPRSGDLSVYWYQQSLDQGLQFLIQYYNGEERAKGNILERFSAQQFPDLHSELNLSSLELGDSALYFCASSVEDIDPTGELFFGEGSRLTVL.

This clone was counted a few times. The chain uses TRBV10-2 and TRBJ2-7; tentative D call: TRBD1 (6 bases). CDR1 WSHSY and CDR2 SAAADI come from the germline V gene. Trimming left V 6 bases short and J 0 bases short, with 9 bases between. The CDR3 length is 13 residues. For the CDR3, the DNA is TGCGCCAGCAGCTCCAGGGGCTCCTACGAGCAGTACTTC. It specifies CASSSRGSYEQYF.

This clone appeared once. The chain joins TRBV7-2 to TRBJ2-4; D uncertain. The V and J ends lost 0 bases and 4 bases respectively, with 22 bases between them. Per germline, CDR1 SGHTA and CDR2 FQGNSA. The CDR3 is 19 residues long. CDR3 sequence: CASSLAGGVLGKEKNIQYF. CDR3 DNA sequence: TGTGCCAGCAGCTTAGCGGGTGGTGTATTGGGGAAGGAAAAAAACATTCAGTACTTC.

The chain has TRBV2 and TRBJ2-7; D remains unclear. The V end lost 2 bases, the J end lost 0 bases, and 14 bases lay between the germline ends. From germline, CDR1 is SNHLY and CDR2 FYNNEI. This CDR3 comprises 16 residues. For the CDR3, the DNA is TGTGCCAGCAGTGAATTTTCGGGCCTGAGCTCCTACGAGCAGTACTTC. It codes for CASSEFSGLSSYEQYF.